These T cell receptor beta chains were read from a single sample in a study of blood T cell repertoires in COVID-19. Clones were read by immunoSEQ multiplex PCR, and TCRdb kept only the in-frame ones, dropping some. The sample lists roughly 270,000 clones; 85% were seen once. Sequenced input: PBMCs or T cells enriched from blood (not recorded which). These TCRs come from a woman aged 45-65 years who had recovered from COVID-19. CDR3s include the opening cysteine and the closing phenylalanine or tryptophan. A D gene is named only where the DNA matches it firmly. Size is stated for part of the rows, as once, few or many counts, or as a class when the clone is expanded.

d_call	j_call	clone_size	v_call	cdr3_aa	cdr3_nt
TRBD1	TRBJ1-1	.	TRBV12-5	CASGFSFLRDRDMNTEAFF	TGTGCTAGTGGTTTCTCCTTCCTCCGGGACAGGGATATGAACACTGAAGCTTTCTTT
.	TRBJ2-4	.	TRBV5-1	CASSLGTTGWENIQYF	TGCGCCAGCAGCTTGGGTACAACAGGGTGGGAAAACATTCAGTACTTC
TRBD2	TRBJ2-1	.	TRBV27	CASRTSGGALDEQFF	TGTGCCAGCAGGACTAGCGGGGGGGCCTTGGATGAGCAGTTCTTC
.	TRBJ1-3	few	TRBV7-8	CASSLYPGHGSGNTIYF	TGTGCCAGCAGCTTATACCCAGGACATGGCTCTGGAAACACCATATATTTT
.	TRBJ1-2	.	TRBV28	CASSRLEGLGGYTF	TGTGCCAGCAGTCGACTAGAGGGGTTGGGAGGCTACACCTTC
TRBD2	TRBJ2-1	.	TRBV7-3	CASSLSSGGAHEQFF	TGTGCCAGCAGCTTAAGTAGCGGGGGGGCCCATGAGCAGTTCTTC
.	TRBJ1-6	few	TRBV2	CASSTGSGNSPLHF	TGTGCCAGCTCGACAGGATCCGGCAATTCACCCCTCCACTTT
TRBD1	TRBJ1-2	.	TRBV7-2	CASSLGGTGGYTF	TGTGCCAGCAGCTTAGGGGGGACAGGTGGCTACACCTTC
.	TRBJ2-7	.	TRBV2	CASSDIYEQYF	TGTGCCAGCAGCGACATCTACGAGCAGTACTTC
TRBD1	TRBJ2-6	.	TRBV18	CASSTGTGQSGANVLTF	TGTGCCAGCTCAACCGGGACAGGGCAATCTGGGGCCAACGTCCTGACTTTC
.	TRBJ1-2	.	TRBV6-2/TRBV6-3	CASSYFDRNYGYTF	TGTGCCAGCAGTTACTTTGATAGAAACTATGGCTACACCTTC
.	TRBJ2-3	.	TRBV19	CASRPGIRGSTDTQYF	TGTGCCAGTAGGCCCGGGATCAGAGGTAGCACAGATACGCAGTATTTT
.	TRBJ1-2	.	TRBV9	CASSAAPQGRGNYGYTF	TGTGCCAGCAGCGCCGCCCCACAGGGTCGGGGCAACTATGGCTACACCTTC
.	TRBJ2-5	.	TRBV5-5	CASSLVAGPRGETQYF	TGTGCCAGCAGCTTGGTCGCAGGTCCACGAGGGGAGACCCAGTACTTC
.	TRBJ1-3	.	TRBV11-2	CASSLGADSGNTIYF	TGTGCCAGCAGCTTAGGAGCGGACTCTGGAAACACCATATATTTT
.	TRBJ2-3	.	TRBV5-4	CASSLQGLTDTQYF	TGTGCCAGCAGTCTCCAGGGGTTGACAGATACGCAGTATTTT
TRBD1	TRBJ2-7	.	TRBV19	CASTPRGTGWYEQYF	TGTGCCAGTACCCCCCGTGGGACAGGGTGGTACGAGCAGTACTTC
TRBD1	TRBJ1-1	.	TRBV19	CASTRTGGMNTEAFF	TGTGCCAGTACCCGGACAGGGGGCATGAACACTGAAGCTTTCTTT
TRBD2	TRBJ2-2	once	TRBV7-9	CASRTSGRGTGELFF	TGTGCCAGCAGGACTAGCGGGAGAGGTACCGGGGAGCTGTTTTTT
.	TRBJ1-3	.	TRBV28	CASTRGGFAAGNTIYF	TGTGCCAGCACGAGGGGAGGGTTCGCAGCTGGAAACACCATATATTTT
.	TRBJ1-2	.	TRBV10-3	CAISDQGSDYGYTF	TGTGCCATCAGTGACCAGGGCTCAGACTATGGCTACACCTTC
.	TRBJ1-6	.	TRBV4-1	CASSPTGFSPLHF	TGCGCCAGCAGCCCCACAGGGTTTTCACCCCTCCACTTT
TRBD1	TRBJ1-2	.	TRBV5-1	CASSWGQIGDYGYTF	TGCGCCAGCAGCTGGGGACAGATAGGGGACTATGGCTACACCTTC
TRBD1	TRBJ1-4	.	TRBV6-5	CASRLDRGNEKLFF	TGTGCCAGCAGACTGGACAGGGGTAATGAAAAACTGTTTTTT
.	TRBJ1-2	many	TRBV24-1	CATSDPFRGIYGYTF	TGTGCCACCAGTGATCCCTTCAGGGGAATCTATGGCTACACCTTC
TRBD2	TRBJ2-7	.	TRBV4-3	CASSSRLAGNEQYF	TGCGCCAGCAGCTCCCGACTAGCGGGAAACGAGCAGTACTTC
TRBD2	TRBJ2-7	.	TRBV16	CASSHFREASYEQYF	TGTGCCAGCAGCCACTTTCGGGAGGCCTCCTACGAGCAGTACTTC
.	TRBJ1-6	.	TRBV21-1	CASSKVRGAATENLNSPLHF	TGTGCCAGCAGCAAAGTACGGGGGGCAGCGACCGAAAACTTAAATTCACCCCTCCACTTT
TRBD2	TRBJ2-5	.	TRBV11-1	CASSLWTSGGPETQYF	TGTGCCAGCAGCTTATGGACTAGCGGGGGGCCAGAGACCCAGTACTTC
.	TRBJ1-3	.	TRBV19	CASSIISGNTIYF	TGTGCCAGTAGTATTATCTCTGGAAACACCATATATTTT
.	TRBJ1-2	.	TRBV6-2/TRBV6-3	CASSSQGYGYTF	TGTGCCAGCAGTTCTCAGGGATATGGCTACACCTTC
TRBD1	TRBJ2-7	.	TRBV5-8	CASSPEAGGQYF	TGTGCCAGCAGCCCGGAAGCAGGGGGGCAGTACTTC
.	TRBJ2-5	.	TRBV27	CASRLTRTRGYKETQYF	TGTGCCAGCAGGCTGACGAGGACCCGAGGGTACAAAGAGACCCAGTACTTC
.	TRBJ1-1	.	TRBV3-1/TRBV3-2	CASSPQEGLITEAFF	TGTGCCAGCAGCCCCCAGGAGGGGTTGATCACTGAAGCTTTCTTT
.	TRBJ1-2	.	TRBV18	CASSPGAGSNYGYTF	TGTGCCAGCTCACCAGGAGCAGGGTCTAACTATGGCTACACCTTC
TRBD2	TRBJ2-1	.	TRBV10-2	CASRISGRRNEQFF	TGCGCCAGCAGGATTAGCGGGAGACGGAATGAGCAGTTCTTC
.	TRBJ1-1	.	TRBV14	CASSQERRNTEAFF	TGTGCCAGCAGCCAAGAAAGGAGGAACACTGAAGCTTTCTTT
TRBD1	TRBJ1-1	.	TRBV19	CASTFLGQGETEAFF	TGTGCCAGTACTTTTTTAGGCCAGGGGGAAACTGAAGCTTTCTTT
.	TRBJ2-6	.	TRBV7-3	CASPVARLTETVSGANVLTF	TGTGCCAGCCCGGTTGCCCGTTTGACGGAGACAGTCTCTGGGGCCAACGTCCTGACTTTC
.	TRBJ1-1	.	TRBV29-1	CSVAPGTEAFF	TGCAGCGTCGCCCCAGGCACTGAAGCTTTCTTT
.	TRBJ1-5	few	TRBV15	CATSRDGEGSQPQHF	TGTGCCACCAGCAGAGATGGGGAGGGAAGCCAGCCCCAGCATTTT
TRBD1	TRBJ2-7	.	TRBV7-9	CASSLGQGNEQYF	TGTGCCAGCAGCCTCGGACAGGGTAACGAGCAGTACTTC
.	TRBJ1-2	.	TRBV5-1	CASSLEGYGYTF	TGCGCCAGCAGCTTGGAGGGGTACGGCTACACCTTC
TRBD1	TRBJ1-6	.	TRBV19	CASSPTGGSNSPLHF	TGTGCCAGTAGTCCCACAGGGGGTTCTAATTCACCCCTCCACTTT
.	TRBJ2-1	.	TRBV11-2	CASSSQVPEQFF	TGTGCCAGCAGCTCTCAGGTACCTGAGCAGTTCTTC
TRBD2	TRBJ2-3	.	TRBV20-1	CSASSSGGTDTQYF	TGCAGTGCTAGTTCGAGCGGGGGCACAGATACGCAGTATTTT
TRBD1	TRBJ1-4	.	TRBV19	CASSMTPGQLNEKLFF	TGTGCCAGTAGTATGACCCCGGGACAGCTTAATGAAAAACTGTTTTTT
.	TRBJ2-3	.	TRBV18	CASSPRTSTDTQYF	TGTGCCAGCTCACCCCGTACTAGCACAGATACGCAGTATTTT
.	TRBJ2-5	.	TRBV7-2	CASSFTGQETQYF	TGTGCCAGCAGCTTTACAGGGCAAGAGACCCAGTACTTC
.	TRBJ1-6	.	TRBV27	CASTLGGGYSPLHF	TGTGCCAGCACCTTAGGGGGGGGCTATTCACCCCTCCACTTT
TRBD1	TRBJ1-3	.	TRBV5-6	CASSTKTGFSGNTIYF	TGTGCCAGCAGCACCAAGACAGGGTTCTCTGGAAACACCATATATTTT
.	TRBJ1-2	.	TRBV18	CASSLSGENYGYTF	TGTGCCAGCTCACTCTCTGGGGAGAACTATGGCTACACCTTC
.	TRBJ1-1	.	TRBV5-4	CASSLAVNTEAFF	TGTGCCAGCAGCTTGGCGGTAAACACTGAAGCTTTCTTT
TRBD2	TRBJ2-2	.	TRBV2	CASSELAGGTGELFF	TGTGCCAGCAGTGAACTAGCGGGTGGTACCGGGGAGCTGTTTTTT